This TCR beta chain was captured by sequencing in a study of cytomegalovirus exposure and HLA in healthy donors. Study-wide results and caveats: A few CMV-associated chains proved CMV antigen-specific in vitro.

Primers: 60 Vbeta forward and 13 Jbeta reverse. Clones were sequenced by immunoSEQ multiplex PCR, and TCRdb holds only the in-frame ones, with some missing. Of fewer than 200,000 clones in the sample, just under 80% were seen once. As for this clone: As yet, its antigen is unknown.

This TCR was recovered from a female donor in good health and CMV-seronegative. Sequenced material: PBMCs.

The CDR3 region has the DNA TGTGCCAGCAGCTTAATGGGACAGAGCTCCTACGAGCAGTACTTC. The encoded protein is CASSLMGQSSYEQYF. The chain employs TRBV13 and TRBJ2-7, with 7 bases identical to TRBD1. This CDR3 is built from 15 residues. Unmatched junction bases numbered 4, after V lost 2 bases and J lost 0 bases. Looked up from germline, CDR1 is PRHDT and CDR2 is FYEKMQ (reference sequence).